This T cell receptor (beta chain) originates from a study of T cells after posttransplantation cyclophosphamide listed by TCRdb under 2016. The study in broad terms: The study tracked T cell repertoire reconstitution by TRB sequencing after myeloablative bone marrow transplantation using posttransplantation cyclophosphamide as GVHD prophylaxis. Blood from every one of the approximately 30 PTCy patients who had 1-year posttransplant specimens underwent TRB sequencing. Public TRB sequences were checked against a database of over 3,600 sequences associated with responses to pathogens, tumor antigens, self-antigens and alloantigens. In 3 patients, TRB sequencing was also performed on up to about 3 more blood samples taken 2 to 5.2 years after transplant, and in a handful of patients, pretransplant blood was also TRB-sequenced. TRA and TRB clonality were tightly correlated in 9 or 10 samples, so subsequent TCR analyses focused on TRB only. Samples from some 33 PTCy-treated patients and 16 related bone marrow donors of those patients were subjected to antigen receptor sequencing.

Reading the germline V gene gives CDR1 SGHVS and CDR2 FNYEAQ. The CDR3 contains 14 residues, cysteine and phenylalanine counted. Here the CDR3 DNA is all that survives: 42 bases in frame from base 1. After removal of 10 bases from V and 2 bases from J, the junction retains 8 bases not matched to a gene. Points on this clone: What antigen it recognizes has not been identified. No per-base quality is available; no much larger clone lies one base away.

A control cohort of about 11 patients who had been given myeloablative marrow transplants with methotrexate plus a calcineurin inhibitor was sampled 1 year after transplant. Mononuclear cells from peripheral blood and bone marrow were separated by Ficoll-Hypaque density centrifugation and then cryopreserved. Genomic DNA was the input for TRB sequencing, which was run either with the immunoSEQ assay at survey resolution or with the hsTCRB kit. Processing in the source paper ran as follows. The immunoSEQ software handled the initial read processing, while the LymphoSeq R package was used for the repertoire analyses. Clonality was calculated as 1 minus normalized Shannon entropy, and the Gini coefficient was also calculated for each TRB dataset. To infer phenotypes in unsorted samples, TRB sequences from sorted subsets of the recipient or donor were mapped onto the unsorted samples of the same recipient. The table comes from immuneACCESS by way of TCRdb, which keeps in-frame sequences with V and J called. Part of the clones is missing from these tables; in studies checked, under half for an unresolved V gene and the rest for unknown reasons. The V and J calls and clone size were taken over from that table, and D and trimming were inferred from the DNA. The sample data list over 15,000 clones, and 85% of these were observed just once. The ten largest clones take up around 28% of the sample.

Study-wide findings and limitations: Across the approximately 48 patients, TRB clonality was highly associated with recipient CMV seropositivity and CMV reactivation, and diversity with PTCy was similar to that in the CNI/methotrexate controls. Donor-recipient similarity was low at 1-2 months but rose over the first year, and later blood repertoires were often dominated by donor CD8+ memory clones. The TRB repertoires of T cells infiltrating skin or the GI tract showed only limited overlap with the TRB repertoires found in blood.

The receptor was derived from a female patient aged 18 to 29 who received an allogeneic stem cell transplant from an unrelated donor, was CMV-positive, and had acute and chronic GVHD. After a transplant, the graft donor may have provided part of the T cells. The sample here was PBMCs, taken after allogeneic stem cell transplant with calcineurin inhibitor and methotrexate. The sequence links TRBV7-6 to TRBJ2-1, and 7 junction bases match TRBD2. CDR3 sequence: CATSLGGTYNEQFF. The DNA sequence follows: TGTGCCACCTCCCTGGGGGGGACCTACAATGAGCAGTTCTTC.